Here is one T cell receptor (beta chain) with its context. This entry comes from a study of shared clonotypes between healthy human individuals. This CDR3 region has 15 residues. With 6 bases removed from V and 3 bases from J, the gap between germline ends came to 15 bases. Germline lookup yields CDR1 MNHEY and CDR2 SVGAGI. Profiling relied on immunoSEQ multiplex PCR, and the TCRdb table lists in-frame clones only, not all of them. The sample includes under 2,000,000 clones, less than 95% of them seen just once. Naive CD8 cells lacked CD45RO and underwent positive selection for CCR7, leaving out terminally differentiated effector memory CD45RA+ cells.

The TCR was taken from a man aged 18 to 29 in good health. What was sequenced was naive CD8+ T cells sorted from blood. The V gene is TRBV6-5, the J gene TRBJ2-1; tentatively, D is TRBD1 (6 bases). The CDR3 sequence: CASSAPRGVYNEQFF. CDR3 coding DNA: TGTGCCAGCAGCGCCCCCAGGGGCGTCTACAATGAGCAGTTCTTC.